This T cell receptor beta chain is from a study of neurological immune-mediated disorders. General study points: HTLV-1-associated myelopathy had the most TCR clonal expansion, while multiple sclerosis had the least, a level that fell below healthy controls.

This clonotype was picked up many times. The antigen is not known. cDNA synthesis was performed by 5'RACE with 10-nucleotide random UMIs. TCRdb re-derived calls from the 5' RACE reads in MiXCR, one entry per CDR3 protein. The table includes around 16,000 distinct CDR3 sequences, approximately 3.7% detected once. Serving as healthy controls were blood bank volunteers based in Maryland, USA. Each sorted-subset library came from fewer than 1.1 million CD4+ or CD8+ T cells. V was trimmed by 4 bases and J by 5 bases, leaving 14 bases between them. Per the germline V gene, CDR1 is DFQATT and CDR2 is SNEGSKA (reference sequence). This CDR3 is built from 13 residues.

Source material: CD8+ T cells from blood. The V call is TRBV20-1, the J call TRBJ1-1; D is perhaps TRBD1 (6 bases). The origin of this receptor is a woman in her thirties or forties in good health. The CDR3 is CSANRGLSTEAFF. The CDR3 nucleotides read TGCAGTGCTAATCGGGGGCTTAGTACTGAAGCTTTCTTT.